This entry concerns a single T cell receptor beta chain. Its antigen remains unidentified. The data originate from a study of T cell repertoires in cytomegalovirus infection. Study background: CMV epitopes in the study were HLA-C-restricted (recently identified) and HLA-B-restricted (well studied). A matching HLA type, together with CMV infection, was signaled by public TCR beta signatures. Whole-study findings and limits: Adding up the frequency of public TCR beta families identified people who carried CMV plus the relevant HLA. HLA-C-restricted, CMV-specific TCR beta clonotypes were dominant ex vivo.

MiXCR, applied by TCRdb to the reads, yields one record per CDR3 protein. The sample lists roughly 69,000 distinct CDR3 sequences; around 20% were seen once. This receptor was taken from a human donor in good health (CMV status not recorded). Some clones in this sample may be carry-over from other donors' samples. The input for sequencing was CD8+ T cells from cultured PBMCs, taken from culture after CMV antigen stimulation.

CDR3 DNA sequence: TGTGCCAGCAGCTTAGAGGCGAGGGGGCCTGCAAACACCATATATTTT. Translated, it gives CASSLEARGPANTIYF. The chain carries TRBV7-6 and TRBJ1-3, with 7 bases matching TRBD1. Germline CDR1 and CDR2: SGHVS and FNYEAQ. The CDR3 runs 16 residues. The J segment lost 6 bases and the V segment lost 1 base, leaving 9 bases of the junction unmatched.